What follows is one T cell receptor (beta chain) and its context. Its antigen is still unknown. Germline values: CDR1 SGHRS, CDR2 YFSETQ. Trimming left V 7 bases short and J 2 bases short, with 11 bases between. This CDR3 contains 13 residues. This entry is derived from a study of blood T cells in healthy people across ages. Whole-study findings and limits: PBMCs went unsorted, and a conclusive naive versus antigen-experienced comparison was therefore prevented. There were more naive CD4+ cells and higher diversity in long-lived donors than in aged donors. As age increased, TCR beta diversity per million T cells fell in a roughly linear fashion.

Next came a second PCR, run for roughly 6 to 11 cycles, which used a sample-barcoded 5' primer along with a J-beta primer mix. Each cDNA molecule, via a template-switch adaptor with 12 random nucleotides, was tagged. TCRdb independently ran MiXCR on the 5' RACE reads; one entry per CDR3 protein. The top ten clones hold under 20% of a sample with about 570,000 distinct CDR3 sequences, 25% to 30% of them seen once. The origin of this receptor is a woman in her 70s in good health. The material sequenced was blood. The V and J genes are TRBV5-1 and TRBJ2-3; weak D call: TRBD2 (6 bases). This chain's CDR3 is CASGEAFTDTQYF. In DNA form, the CDR3 reads TGCGCCAGCGGGGAGGCTTTCACAGATACGCAGTATTTT.